Below are 18 T cell receptor beta chains sequenced from a single sample in a study of blood T cell repertoires in COVID-19. TCRdb's copy holds only in-frame clones and misses some; the assay was immunoSEQ multiplex PCR. Here the sample spans under 250,000 clones, over 75% being singletons. Specimen: peripheral blood. Every receptor here comes from a man aged 25 to 40 who had recovered from COVID-19.

The chain joins TRBV9 to TRBJ2-7; TRBD2 matches 7 bases. The CDR3 length is 13 residues. The germline CDR1 and CDR2 sequences are SGDLS and YYNGEE. With V trimmed by 4 bases and J by 5 bases, 6 bases remained unmatched. The CDR3 protein is CASSPGGSHEQYF. CDR3 nucleotide sequence: TGTGCCAGCAGCCCCGGGGGGAGCCACGAGCAGTACTTC.

This clone has just a few counts. The rearrangement joins TRBV27 to TRBJ1-2; a possible D gene is TRBD1 (6 bases). Trimming stripped 6 bases from V and 3 bases from J, with 17 bases between. The CDR3 runs to 15 residues. Germline V gene lookup returns CDR1 MNHEY and CDR2 SMNVEV (reference sequence). The CDR3 reads CASRKRGAGDYGYTF. The CDR3 nucleotides are TGTGCCAGCAGAAAGAGGGGGGCGGGGGACTATGGCTACACCTTC.

This clone has more than one count but fewer than ten. A junction end diverges from the germline sequence, so it may reflect a read error. The V gene is TRBV5-5, the J gene TRBJ2-7; D remains unclear. CDR3 length: 14 residues. Germline assignment: CDR1 SGHKS and CDR2 YYEKEE (reference sequence). CDR3 sequence (DNA): TGTGCCAGCAGTGATTTTGTGGGCAGCCGTCTTGCTCACTTC. This translates into CASSDFVGSRLAHF.

A single count supports this clone. The chain carries TRBV28 and TRBJ1-2, with D unresolved. With 8 bases removed from V and 4 bases from J, the gap between germline ends came to 14 bases. This CDR3 comprises 13 residues. CDR1 MDHEN and CDR2 SYDVKM come from the germline V gene. The DNA for the CDR3 is TGTGCCAGCCGTCCGATTGGGCTCTATGGCTACACCTTC. Residues: CASRPIGLYGYTF.

CDR3 residues: CASSFFLATGELFF. CDR3 nucleotides: TGCGCCAGCAGCTTTTTTCTAGCCACCGGGGAGCTGTTTTTT. The chain couples TRBV5-1 to TRBJ2-2, with a weak D call TRBD2 (5 bases). V dropped 2 bases and J dropped 4 bases, with 9 bases sitting between them. Germline V gene sequence: CDR1 SGHRS, CDR2 YFSETQ. The CDR3 is 14 residues long.

Many counts were recorded for this clone. J is TRBJ1-5 and V is TRBV19; possible D gene TRBD1, 6 bases. Trimming took 7 bases from V and 11 from J, leaving 12 bases between them. Germline CDR1 and CDR2: LNHDA and SQIVND (reference sequence). The CDR3 spans 11 residues. CDR3 in amino acids: CASKQGMTQHF. Written as DNA, the CDR3 is TGTGCCAGTAAGCAGGGGATGACCCAGCATTTT.

This chain links TRBV11-2 with TRBJ2-3; possible D gene TRBD2, 6 bases. Germline CDR1 is SGHAT and CDR2 is FQNNGV. This CDR3 contains 14 residues. Trimming removed 5 bases at V and 0 bases at J, with 9 bases between. CDR3 sequence reads: CASSRSGSTDTQYF. For the CDR3, the DNA is TGTGCCAGCAGCCGTAGCGGCAGCACAGATACGCAGTATTTT.

CDR3 amino acids: CASSHDSNTEAFF. For the CDR3, the DNA is TGCGCCAGCAGCCACGACAGTAACACTGAAGCTTTCTTT. This chain uses TRBV4-1 with TRBJ1-1; D might be TRBD1 (5 bases). The germline V and J ends were trimmed by 3 bases and 2 bases, with 7 bases remaining between them. Looked up from germline, CDR1 is MGHRA and CDR2 is YSYEKL. The CDR3 totals 13 residues.

The V and J genes are TRBV2 and TRBJ1-4; possibly TRBD1 for D (5 bases). The CDR3 loop spans 13 amino acids. The germline V and J ends were trimmed by 3 bases and 8 bases, with 10 bases remaining between them. Per germline, CDR1 SNHLY and CDR2 FYNNEI. CDR3 in DNA: TGTGCCAGCAGTGAGGGAGGGGACGAAAAACTGTTTTTT. It specifies CASSEGGDEKLFF.

The rearrangement uses TRBV1 and TRBJ2-7; TRBD1, as called in the table, went unchecked against the DNA. TRBV1 is an annotated pseudogene. CDR3 size: 13 residues. CDR3 residues: CTSSQNRSYEQYV. The CDR3 DNA reads TGCACCAGCAGCCAAAACAGGTCCTACGAGCAGTACGTC.

This chain joins TRBV9 and TRBJ2-7, with 8 bases fitting TRBD1. The ends lost 0 bases at V and 2 bases at J; junction bases unmatched: 1. This CDR3 is built from 14 residues. Germline V gene data show CDR1 as SGDLS and CDR2 as YYNGEE. The CDR3 DNA sequence: TGTGCCAGCAGCGTAGGACAGGGGCCCTACGAGCAGTACTTC. Encoded protein: CASSVGQGPYEQYF. The entire variable domain, with the rest obtained from reference TRBV9 and TRBJ2-7, is as follows: DSGVTQTPKHLITATGQRVTLRCSPRSGDLSVYWYQQSLDQGLQFLIQYYNGEERAKGNILERFSAQQFPDLHSELNLSSLELGDSALYFCASSVGQGPYEQYFGPGTRLTVT.

V and J are TRBV12-5 and TRBJ1-1, with unresolved D. Germline CDR1 is LGHNT and CDR2 is FRNRAP. With 5 bases removed from V and 6 bases from J, the gap between germline ends came to 13 bases. The CDR3 runs to 13 residues. The CDR3 nucleotides read TGTGCTAGTGGTCTACGGGAGGAGGCTGAAGCTTTCTTT. This codes for CASGLREEAEAFF.

This clone has a handful of counts. This chain links TRBV2 with TRBJ2-7; 9 positions agree with TRBD1. CDR1 is SNHLY, CDR2 FYNNEI, per germline. Trimming removed 5 bases from V and 5 bases from J; junction bases left unmatched: 7. The CDR3 spans 14 residues. CDR3 loop: CASSPTGQGDEQYF. CDR3 in DNA: TGTGCCAGCAGTCCTACGGGACAGGGTGACGAGCAGTACTTC.

This chain uses TRBV19 with TRBJ1-2; 8 bases fit TRBD1. This CDR3 contains 18 residues. V shed 5 bases and J 3 bases; nucleotides not matched to a gene: 17. Per germline, CDR1 LNHDA and CDR2 SQIVND (reference sequence). The DNA of the CDR3 is TGTGCCAGTAGTCGAACCCCCCCGGGACCAGGGGGCGACTATGGCTACACCTTC. Translation gives CASSRTPPGPGGDYGYTF.

This clone was observed a few times. V and J are TRBV19 and TRBJ2-7, with D perhaps matching TRBD2 (6 bases). The V and J ends lost 5 bases and 1 base respectively, with 15 bases between them. Germline V gene sequence: CDR1 LNHDA, CDR2 SQIVND (reference sequence). The CDR3 length is 15 residues. The CDR3 nucleotides read TGTGCCAGTAGTTCCGGGCCCGGGGGTTCCTACGAGCAGTACTTC. Its translation is CASSSGPGGSYEQYF. Looking up the rest from reference TRBV19 and TRBJ2-7 gives the full variable domain: DGGITQSPKYLFRKEGQNVTLSCEQNLNHDAMYWYRQDPGQGLRLIYYSQIVNDFQKGDIAEGYSVSREKKESFPLTVTSAQKNPTAFYLCASSSGPGGSYEQYFGPGTRLTVT.

CDR3 coding DNA: TGCGCCAGCAGCCAAATTCTGTACAGGTGGCAGTACTTC. It codes for CASSQILYRWQYF. This sequence joins TRBV4-1 and TRBJ2-7, with a possible D match to TRBD1 (5 bases). With 2 bases removed from V and 9 bases from J, the gap between germline ends came to 14 bases. The length of the CDR3 is 13 residues. Germline V gene data show CDR1 as MGHRA and CDR2 as YSYEKL.

The genes are TRBV5-1 and TRBJ1-1, with no clear D. Germline lookup yields CDR1 SGHRS and CDR2 YFSETQ. This CDR3 is built from 14 residues. V dropped 1 base and J dropped 0 bases, with 7 bases sitting between them. DNA for the CDR3: TGCGCCAGCAGCTTGAGCCAAATGAACACTGAAGCTTTCTTT. The encoded protein is CASSLSQMNTEAFF.

The chain links TRBV5-1 to TRBJ1-2; a possible D gene is TRBD1 (6 bases). Trimming cost V 0 bases and J 14 bases, with 17 bases left between them. CDR3 size: 13 residues. Looked up from germline, CDR1 is SGHRS and CDR2 is YFSETQ. CDR3 nucleotides: TGCGCCAGCAGCTTGGAAATAGGGGCCACAGGGACCTTC. Protein: CASSLEIGATGTF.